The rows below give T cell receptor beta chains drawn from one sample of a study of long-term antiretroviral therapy in people with HIV. The table came from immunoSEQ multiplex PCR; TCRdb's copy has only in-frame clones and leaves some out. The repertoire holds 5,000 to 7,500 clones, with roughly 80% as singletons. This material consisted of unsorted PBMCs, taken 0.5 years before starting antiretroviral therapy. The source is a man in his forties or fifties with HIV. The CDR3 runs from the conserved cysteine through the conserved F or W. D genes are given only for firm matches. Clone size, where shown, is once, few, many, or a class for clones that have expanded.

v_call	j_call	clone_size	d_call	cdr3_nt	cdr3_aa
TRBV29-1	TRBJ1-1	NA	NA	TGCAGCGTTGGAATTGTGGACGGCACTGAAGCTTTCTTT	CSVGIVDGTEAFF
TRBV6-4	TRBJ2-1	NA	NA	TGTGCCAGCAGTGACTCAGAGGAAGGGAATGAGCAGTTCTTC	CASSDSEEGNEQFF
TRBV11-1	TRBJ2-3	once	TRBD1	TGTGCCAGCAGCTGGGGACAGGGCACTAGCACAGATACGCAGTATTTT	CASSWGQGTSTDTQYF
TRBV15	TRBJ2-7	NA	NA	TGTGCCACCAGCAGAGTGGTGGGAATCGACTACGAGCAGTACTTC	CATSRVVGIDYEQYF
TRBV19	TRBJ1-5	few	NA	TGTGCCAGTAGTATAAATCTAAATCAGCCCCAGCATTTT	CASSINLNQPQHF
TRBV28	TRBJ2-1	NA	NA	TGTGCCAGCAGTCCCTTGCAGGGGGGTTACAATGAGCAGTTCTTC	CASSPLQGGYNEQFF
TRBV19	TRBJ2-1	few	TRBD2	TGTGCCAGTACCCTGGCGGGAGAGAACGAGCAGTTCTTC	CASTLAGENEQFF
TRBV27	TRBJ2-3	large	NA	TGTGCCAGCACCGGACTGGTTAGCACAGATACGCAGTATTTT	CASTGLVSTDTQYF
TRBV10-1	TRBJ1-2	few	TRBD1	TGCGCCAGCAGTTACAGGGGGAGCTATGGCTACACCTTC	CASSYRGSYGYTF
TRBV6-5	TRBJ1-2	once	TRBD1	TGTGCCAGCAGTCTGGGACAGGCAAACTATGGCTACACCTTC	CASSLGQANYGYTF
TRBV29-1	TRBJ2-1	NA	NA	TGCAGCGTTGAGACTAGCAATGAGCAGTTCTTC	CSVETSNEQFF
TRBV6-5	TRBJ2-7	NA	NA	TGTGCCAGCAGAGGAACGGGACTGTCCGGGCAGCAGTACTTC	CASRGTGLSGQQYF
TRBV4-1	TRBJ1-5	NA	TRBD1	TGCGCCAGCAGAGGGACAGGGGCAAATCAGCCCCAGCATTTT	CASRGTGANQPQHF
TRBV5-4	TRBJ2-1	NA	NA	TGTGCCAGCAGCTTCGGGCAGAACAATGAGCAGTTCTTC	CASSFGQNNEQFF
TRBV27	TRBJ2-7	few	NA	TGTGCCAGCAGTTCCAGGGACTACGAGCAGTACTTC	CASSSRDYEQYF
TRBV4-2	TRBJ1-4	NA	NA	TGTGCCAGCAGCCGTGGACGTGGAGAAAAACTGTTTTTT	CASSRGRGEKLFF
TRBV7-9	TRBJ1-5	NA	TRBD1	TGTGCCAGCAGCTTAGAAGGGGGCGGCAATCAGCCCCAGCATTTT	CASSLEGGGNQPQHF
TRBV19	TRBJ2-7	few	TRBD1	TGTGCCAGTAGTACGCCGGGACAGGGCTACGAGCAGTACTTC	CASSTPGQGYEQYF
TRBV5-6	TRBJ1-5	NA	NA	TGTGCCAGCAGCTTGAGGGACCCTAGGGGGCCCCAGCATTTT	CASSLRDPRGPQHF
TRBV30	TRBJ1-6	NA	NA	TGTGCCTGGAGTCTACAGGGTAATTCACCCCTCCACTTT	CAWSLQGNSPLHF
TRBV28	TRBJ2-7	large	NA	TGTGCCAGCAGTTTATCACACGAGCAGTACTTC	CASSLSHEQYF
TRBV4-3	TRBJ2-1	NA	NA	TGCGCCAGCAGCCTGACTAACTACAATGAGCAGTTCTTC	CASSLTNYNEQFF
TRBV19	TRBJ2-3	NA	NA	TGTGCCAGTAGTATAAGTGGGACCACAGATACGCAGTATTTT	CASSISGTTDTQYF
TRBV7-2	TRBJ2-4	few	TRBD2	TGTGCCAGCAGCTTTAGCGGGGGGGCCTCCAAAAACATTCAGTACTTC	CASSFSGGASKNIQYF
TRBV5-1	TRBJ2-3	NA	TRBD1	TGCGCCAGCAGCTTGGCCCAGGGGGGCACAGATACGCAGTATTTT	CASSLAQGGTDTQYF
TRBV14	TRBJ2-2	NA	NA	TGTGCCAGCAGCCCGAGGGTGAACACCGGGGAGCTGTTTTTT	CASSPRVNTGELFF
TRBV6-1	TRBJ2-7	few	NA	TGTGCCAGCAGGGAACCCCACAGGTCCTACGAGCAGTACTTC	CASREPHRSYEQYF
TRBV19	TRBJ1-4	once	TRBD1	TGTGCCAGTAGTATAGTCCCGGGACAGACCGAAAAACTGTTTTTT	CASSIVPGQTEKLFF
TRBV11-2	TRBJ1-2	NA	NA	TGTGCCAGCAGCCTAGGAGTGTATGGCTACACCTTC	CASSLGVYGYTF
TRBV2	TRBJ1-6	few	TRBD1	TGTGCCAGCATCGCGGGACAGGATTCACCCCTCCACTTT	CASIAGQDSPLHF
TRBV5-6	TRBJ1-2	few	TRBD1	TGTGCCAGCAGTCGAACCGGGACAGGCAACTATGGCTACACCTTC	CASSRTGTGNYGYTF
TRBV14	TRBJ1-3	NA	NA	TGTGCCAGCAGCCAAGCGGCAGGAGGAAACACCATATATTTT	CASSQAAGGNTIYF
TRBV5-4	TRBJ2-3	NA	TRBD2	TGTGCCAGCAGCTTAGCGGGGGTAGATACGCAGTATTTT	CASSLAGVDTQYF
TRBV5-1	TRBJ2-7	few	NA	TGCGCCAGCAGCTTGTTGGGACAAACCTCCTACGAGCAGTACTTC	CASSLLGQTSYEQYF
TRBV10-2	TRBJ2-3	NA	NA	TGCGCCAGCGCTAACGGACAGACCTTTAGCACAGATACGCAGTATTTT	CASANGQTFSTDTQYF
TRBV28	TRBJ2-5	NA	NA	TGTGCCACCTCAGCAGGGGCGACCTTCGAAGAGACCCAGTACTTC	CATSAGATFEETQYF
TRBV10-3	TRBJ1-1	NA	NA	TGTGCCAGTTCAGTGGGGGCTGAAGCTTTCTTT	CASSVGAEAFF
TRBV30	TRBJ1-5	NA	NA	TGTGCCTGGAGTGTACTACGGGCTCAGCCCCAGCATTTT	CAWSVLRAQPQHF
TRBV29-1	TRBJ1-2	NA	NA	TGCAGCGTTGGGGGCGCGAACGGGGGCTACACCTTC	CSVGGANGGYTF
TRBV18	TRBJ1-2	NA	TRBD1	TGTGCCAGCTCACCTCCGACAGGGGAAGGGGTTAACTATGGCTACACCTTC	CASSPPTGEGVNYGYTF
TRBV18	TRBJ2-2	few	NA	TGTGCCAGCTCAGAAATACAGGAGGCCGGGGAGCTGTTTTTT	CASSEIQEAGELFF
TRBV11-2	TRBJ2-7	NA	NA	TGTGCCAGCAGCTTATCCGGGATTACCTACGAGCAGTACTTC	CASSLSGITYEQYF